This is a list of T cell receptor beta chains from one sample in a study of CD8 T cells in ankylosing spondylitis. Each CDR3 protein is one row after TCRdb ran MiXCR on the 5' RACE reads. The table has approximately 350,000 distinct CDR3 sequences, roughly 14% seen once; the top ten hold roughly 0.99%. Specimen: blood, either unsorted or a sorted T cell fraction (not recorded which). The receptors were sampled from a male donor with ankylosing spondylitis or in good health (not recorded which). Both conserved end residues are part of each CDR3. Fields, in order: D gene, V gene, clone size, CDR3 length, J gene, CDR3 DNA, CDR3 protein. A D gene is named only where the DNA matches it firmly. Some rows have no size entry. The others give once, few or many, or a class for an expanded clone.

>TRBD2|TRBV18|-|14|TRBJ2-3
TGTGCCAGCTCCACGGGGGGAAACACAGATACGCAGTATTTT
CASSTGGNTDTQYF
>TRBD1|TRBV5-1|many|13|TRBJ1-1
TGCGCCAGCAGCTGGGACAGGGTGGGGGGAGCTTTCTTT
CASSWDRVGGAFF
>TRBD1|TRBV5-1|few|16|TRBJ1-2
TGCGCCAGCAGCTTGGGGGACAGGATCGGGTACTATGGCTACACCTTC
CASSLGDRIGYYGYTF
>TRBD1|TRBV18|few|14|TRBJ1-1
TGTGCCAGCTCACCAGGGCAGGGGGCCACTGAAGCTTTCTTT
CASSPGQGATEAFF
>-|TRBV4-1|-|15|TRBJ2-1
TGCGCCAGCAGCCAAGAAACTAGCCTCTACAATGAGCAGTTCTTC
CASSQETSLYNEQFF
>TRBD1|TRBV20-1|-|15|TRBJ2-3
TGCAGTGCGGCGGACAGGGGCCCTTTCAGGGATACGCAGTATTTT
CSAADRGPFRDTQYF
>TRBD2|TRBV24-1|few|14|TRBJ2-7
TGTGCCACCAGCCTGGAGGGACTAGGCTACGAGCAGTACTTC
CATSLEGLGYEQYF
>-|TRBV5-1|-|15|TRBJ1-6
TGCGCCAGCAGCACAAGCGGGGGAACCGAGTCACCCCTCCACTTT
CASSTSGGTESPLHF
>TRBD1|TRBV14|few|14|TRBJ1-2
TGTGCCAGCAGCCAAGCGACCAGGGGGTATGGCTACACCTTC
CASSQATRGYGYTF
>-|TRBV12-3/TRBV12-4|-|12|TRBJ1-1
TGTGCCAGCAGTTCAACCAGCTTAAGGGCTTTCTTT
CASSSTSLRAFF
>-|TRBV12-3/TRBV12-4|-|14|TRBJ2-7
TGTGCCAGCAGCCCGAGAGGAGGGACCTACGAGCAGTACTTC
CASSPRGGTYEQYF
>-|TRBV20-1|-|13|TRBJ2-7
TGCAGTGCTCTGGACCGGGGCCCCTACGAGCAGTACTTC
CSALDRGPYEQYF
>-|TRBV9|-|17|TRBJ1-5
TGTGCCAGCAGCGTAGGTTCAGGGGCTTATAGCAATCAGCCCCAGCATTTT
CASSVGSGAYSNQPQHF
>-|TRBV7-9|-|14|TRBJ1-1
TGTGCCAGCAGTCTAGGGAGGGTGGGGACTGAAGCTTTCTTT
CASSLGRVGTEAFF
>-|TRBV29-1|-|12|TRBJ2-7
TGCAGCGCCAGACAGGCCTCCTACGAGCAGTACTTC
CSARQASYEQYF
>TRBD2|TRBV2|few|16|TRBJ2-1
TGTGCCAGCAGTGATGAGAGGACTAGCGGGTACAATGAGCAGTTCTTC
CASSDERTSGYNEQFF
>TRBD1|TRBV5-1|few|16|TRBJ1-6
TGCGCCAGCAGCTTAGACAGGGGATTTTTAACGTCACCCCTCCACTTT
CASSLDRGFLTSPLHF
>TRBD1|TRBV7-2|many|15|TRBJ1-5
TGTGCCAGCAGGGAGGGGACAGGGGGGAGTCAGCCCCAGCATTTT
CASREGTGGSQPQHF
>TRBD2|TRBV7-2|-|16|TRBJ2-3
TGTGCCAGCAGCTTAGCGCTTCCGACTAGCGCAGATACGCAGTATTTT
CASSLALPTSADTQYF
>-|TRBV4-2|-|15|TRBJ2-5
TGTGCCAGCAGCCAAGATGGACTGCATCAAGAGACCCAGTACTTC
CASSQDGLHQETQYF
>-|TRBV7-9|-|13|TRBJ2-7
TGTGCCAGCAGCTTAGGGGCTATCTACGAGCAGTACTTC
CASSLGAIYEQYF
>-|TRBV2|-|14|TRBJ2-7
TGTGCCAGCACGCCCAGCGGGTTTCCCTACGAGCAGTACTTC
CASTPSGFPYEQYF
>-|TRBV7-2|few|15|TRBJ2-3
TGTGCCAGCAGCTTAGCCCCGGCGAGCACAGATACGCAGTATTTT
CASSLAPASTDTQYF
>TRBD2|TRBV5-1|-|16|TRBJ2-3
TGCGCCAGCAGCTTGGTACTAGCGGGGGGAGGAGATACGCAGTATTTT
CASSLVLAGGGDTQYF
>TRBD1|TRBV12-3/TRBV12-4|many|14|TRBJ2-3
TGTGCCAGCAGTCTGGACAGGGGCATGAATACGCAGTATTTT
CASSLDRGMNTQYF
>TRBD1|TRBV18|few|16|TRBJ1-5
TGTGCCAGCTCCCCGAGGACAGGCGGGAACAATCAGCCCCAGCATTTT
CASSPRTGGNNQPQHF
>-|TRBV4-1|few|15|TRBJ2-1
TGCGCCAGCAGCCAAGGACCGGATTCCTACAATGAGCAGTTCTTC
CASSQGPDSYNEQFF
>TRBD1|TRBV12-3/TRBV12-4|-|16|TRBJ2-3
TGTGCCAGCAGTTTTGGGGACAGGGGTTTCACAGATACGCAGTATTTT
CASSFGDRGFTDTQYF
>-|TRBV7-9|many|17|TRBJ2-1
TGTGCCAGCAGCTTAGGAAGTGCAGGGGGGGCCATGAATGAGCAGTTCTTC
CASSLGSAGGAMNEQFF
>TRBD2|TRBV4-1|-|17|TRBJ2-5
TGCGCCAGCAGCCAAGAGTCTAGCGGGAGGCCCGGGGGCACCCAGTACTTC
CASSQESSGRPGGTQYF
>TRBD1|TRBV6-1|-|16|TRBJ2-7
TGTGCCAGCAGCCGATCTGGACAGGGGACCTCCTACGAGCAGTACTTC
CASSRSGQGTSYEQYF
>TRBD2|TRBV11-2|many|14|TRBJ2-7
TGTGCCAGCATACTAGCGGGAGGCCTCTACGAGCAGTACTTC
CASILAGGLYEQYF
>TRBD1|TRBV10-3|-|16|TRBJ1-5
TGTGCCATCAGTGAGTCGGTGGCAGGGGGCGATCAGCCCCAGCATTTT
CAISESVAGGDQPQHF
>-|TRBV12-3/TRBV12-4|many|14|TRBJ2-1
TGTGCCAGCAGCCCCGGAGGAAGCTACAATGAGCAGTTCTTC
CASSPGGSYNEQFF
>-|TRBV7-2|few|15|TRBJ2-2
TGTGCCAGCAGCTTATTTCGGACGCAGGGCGGGGAGCTGTTTTTT
CASSLFRTQGGELFF
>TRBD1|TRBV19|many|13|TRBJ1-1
TGTGCCAGCCGTGGACAGGGTGATACTGAAGCTTTCTTT
CASRGQGDTEAFF
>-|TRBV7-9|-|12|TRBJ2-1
TGTGCCAGCAGCGCACACAGGAATGAGCAGTTCTTC
CASSAHRNEQFF
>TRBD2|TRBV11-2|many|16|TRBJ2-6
TGTGCCAGCAGCGAGGAACTAGCGTCTGGGGCCAACGTCCTGACTTTC
CASSEELASGANVLTF
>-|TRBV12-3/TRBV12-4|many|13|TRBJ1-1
TGTGCCAGCAGTTACAAGGGGAACACTGAAGCTTTCTTT
CASSYKGNTEAFF
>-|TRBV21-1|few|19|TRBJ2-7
TGTGCCAGCAGCCGAACGGGGACAGGGAGGGGAGGCGGGAGCTACGAGCAGTACTTC
CASSRTGTGRGGGSYEQYF
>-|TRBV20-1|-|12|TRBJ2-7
TGCAGTGCCTTAGTTGGATCTTGGGAGCAGTACTTC
CSALVGSWEQYF
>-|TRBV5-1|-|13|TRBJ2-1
TGCGCCAGCAGCTTGGACGGGGGCAATGAGCAGTTCTTC
CASSLDGGNEQFF
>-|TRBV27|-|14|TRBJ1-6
TGTGCCAGCAGTACGGGACCGAATAATTCACCCCTCCACTTT
CASSTGPNNSPLHF
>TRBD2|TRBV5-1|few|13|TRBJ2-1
TGCGCCAGCAGCTTGGGACTAGCGGGAGTGAAGTTCTTC
CASSLGLAGVKFF
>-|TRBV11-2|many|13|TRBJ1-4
TGTGCCAGCAGCCCGGGGGGGAGAGAAAAACTGTTTTTT
CASSPGGREKLFF
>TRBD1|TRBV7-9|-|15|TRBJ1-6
TGTGCCAGCAGCTCGACGGGACAGGGTGATTCACCCCTCCACTTT
CASSSTGQGDSPLHF
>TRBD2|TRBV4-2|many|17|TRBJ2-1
TGTGCCAGCAGCCAAGAAAGGGGCGGGGGGGCCTACAATGAGCAGTTCTTC
CASSQERGGGAYNEQFF
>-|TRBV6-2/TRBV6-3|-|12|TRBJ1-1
TGTGCCAGCAGTTACGGAGGATCTGAAGCTTTCTTT
CASSYGGSEAFF
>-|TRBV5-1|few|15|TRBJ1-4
TGCGCCAGCAGCTTAACCGGGACAAAGGATGAAAAACTGTTTTTT
CASSLTGTKDEKLFF
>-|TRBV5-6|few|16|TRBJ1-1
TGTGCCAGCAGCTTGGCTCCGGACAGATGGAACACTGAAGCTTTCTTT
CASSLAPDRWNTEAFF
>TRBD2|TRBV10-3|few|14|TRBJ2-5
TGTGCCACCCTCCCGGGGGGAGGAAAGGAGACCCAGTACTTC
CATLPGGGKETQYF
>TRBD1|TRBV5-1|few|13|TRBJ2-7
TGCGCCAGCAGTGGACAGGGACTCCACGAGCAGTACTTC
CASSGQGLHEQYF
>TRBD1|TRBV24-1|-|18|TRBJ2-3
TGTGCCACCAGTGATCCTACTACCGGGACAGGGAGCCCAGATACGCAGTATTTT
CATSDPTTGTGSPDTQYF
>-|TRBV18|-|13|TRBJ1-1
TGTGCCAGCTCACCTGGGGGTCCCACTGAAGCTTTCTTT
CASSPGGPTEAFF